The entry that follows covers one TCR beta chain sequence. Its recognized antigen is unknown. Nothing much larger sits one base from this clone, and base qualities are not available. The immunoSEQ Assay, a bias-controlled multiplex PCR, was used to amplify TCRbeta CDR3 regions from genomic DNA. Per the source publication's procedure: Nucleated cell counts per sample were estimated from amplification of reference gene primers within the assay. Sequence reads were collapsed and filtered to measure the absolute abundance of every unique TCRbeta CDR3 rearrangement. For each sample, productive Simpson clonality was calculated as the square root of Simpson's diversity index across productive rearrangements. The table comes from immuneACCESS by way of TCRdb, which keeps in-frame sequences with V and J called. Part of the clones is missing from these tables; in studies checked, under half for an unresolved V gene and the rest for unknown reasons. That table is the source of V, J and clone size, and D and trimming were worked out from the DNA. The sample table holds about 200,000 clones, of which about nine tenths were seen once. The top ten hold around 1.5% of the sample.

This entry belongs to a study of blood T cell repertoires in COVID-19 (TCRdb year 2020). As for the study more broadly: Collaborator samples came from the United States, Italy and Spain and covered acute and convalescent phases of COVID-19. The material from the prospective study consisted of cDNA or gDNA derived from T cells, B-cell-depleted T cells, or PBMCs. The dataset comprised deeply sampled blood TCRbeta repertoires from subjects exposed to, actively infected with, or recovered from COVID-19. The repertoires were released in a freely available public database meant as a resource for research on the immune response to SARS-CoV-2. Samples were obtained from the ongoing ImmuneRACE study (first 160 participants) and from 1,200 or so subjects provided by 6 global collaborators. Sample metadata almost always included a de-identified subject ID, COVID-19 status, age in years and sex. Where HLA class I and class II types were available, the types were taken from metadata supplied by the sample provider, not from assay-based typing.

Whole blood was collected in K2EDTA tubes by collaborating institutions according to the institutions' own protocols. Collaborator samples were shipped for TCRbeta analysis as frozen whole blood, isolated PBMCs, or DNA extracted from either sample type. According to the germline V gene, CDR1 reads SGHVS and CDR2 reads FNYEAQ. The CDR3 sequence holds 14 residues, the cysteine and phenylalanine included. Only the CDR3 portion is preserved as DNA: 42 bases, with reading frame beginning at the first base. Trimming takes 5 bases from V and 4 bases from J, and the germline ends sit 15 bases apart. Study-wide conclusions, independent of this receptor: The quantity of clinical and demographic metadata differed by source and by participant and was supplied without curation.

The sample consisted of peripheral blood. This receptor was obtained from a man younger than 30 with active or convalescent COVID-19. The rearrangement combines TRBV7-6 with TRBJ2-7, with TRBD1 perhaps the D gene, on 6 matching bases. The nucleotide sequence is TGTGCCAGCAGCCCCAGACAGGACAAATACGAGCAGTACTTC. Its translation is CASSPRQDKYEQYF.